The 5 T cell receptor beta chains in this list originate from one sample, sequenced in a study of T cells in Graves' hyperthyroidism and ophthalmopathy. Amplification targeted TCR beta CDR3 regions from RNA transcripts. The HTBI primer set served for first-round RT-PCR of the TCR CDR3. TCRdb reprocessed the multiplex PCR reads via MiXCR and lists one record per CDR3 protein. In the table there are approximately 510,000 distinct CDR3 sequences, 40% to 50% of which are singletons. Sequencing was carried out using peripheral blood or thyroid tissue (not recorded which). The receptors shown here come from an adult woman with Graves' disease, either hyperthyroidism or ophthalmopathy (not recorded which).

This clonotype has at least ten counts. Here the CDR3 DNA reads TGTGCCAGCAGGTCTAGGACTAGCAGCCTACAAGAGACCCAGTACTTC. Residues: CASRSRTSSLQETQYF. The gene calls are TRBV7-2 and TRBJ2-5; 8 nucleotides align to TRBD2. Germline loops: CDR1 SGHTA, CDR2 FQGNSA. J gave up 2 bases and V 6 bases, and 11 bases lay outside the gene matches. The CDR3 has 16 residues. The variable domain in full, with the rest retrieved from reference TRBV7-2 and TRBJ2-5, is GAGVSQSPSNKVTEKGKDVELRCDPISGHTALYWYRQSLGQGLEFLIYFQGNSAPDKSGLPSDRFSAERTGGSVSTLTIQRTQQEDSAVYLCASRSRTSSLQETQYFGPGTRLLVL.

The CDR3 region is CAISENEKLFF. For the CDR3, the DNA is TGTGCCATCAGCGAGAATGAAAAACTGTTTTTT. The chain couples TRBV10-3 to TRBJ1-4; unclear D gene. V was pared by 6 bases and J by 5 bases, with 4 bases between. The CDR3 sequence is 11 residues long. Germline lookup yields CDR1 ENHRY and CDR2 SYGVKD.

Written as DNA, the CDR3 is TGTGCCAGCACTGGAGGAGGAGGTAGCAATCAGCCCCAGCATTTT. This translates into CASTGGGGSNQPQHF. The J gene is TRBJ1-5, the V gene TRBV6-5; D not resolved. Per germline, CDR1 MNHEY and CDR2 SVGAGI. The CDR3 is 15 residues long. Trimming removed 7 bases from V and 0 bases from J, with 13 bases in between.

In its sample, this clonotype was seen many times. This chain links TRBV7-2 with TRBJ1-4, with 8 nucleotides matching TRBD1. Germline V CDR1 and CDR2: SGHTA, FQGNSA. There are 14 residues in the CDR3. V shed 2 bases and J 7 bases; nucleotides not matched to a gene: 3. CDR3 amino acids: CASSLQGAGEKLFF. The CDR3 coding sequence is TGTGCCAGCAGCTTACAGGGGGCAGGTGAAAAACTGTTTTTT.

The rearrangement links TRBV7-9 to TRBJ2-1, with TRBD2 matching over 8 bases. Germline lookup yields CDR1 SEHNR and CDR2 FQNEAQ (reference sequence). The CDR3 covers 15 residues. With 0 bases clipped from V and 6 bases from J, the junction kept 4 bases outside the gene matches. The CDR3 reads CASSLASGTANEQFF. Written as DNA, the CDR3 is TGTGCCAGCAGCTTAGCTAGCGGGACGGCCAATGAGCAGTTCTTC.